This T cell receptor (beta chain) was recovered during a study of beta chain features in type 1 diabetes. Isolated RNA was reverse transcribed in full, so expressed TCRB transcripts were sequenced. TCRdb keeps only in-frame clones here, not all; method: immunoSEQ multiplex PCR. Of around 650,000 clones listed, 9.5% to 15% are singletons. Trimming pared 0 bases from V and 2 bases from J, leaving 11 bases between. In germline, CDR1 is LGHNA, CDR2 YSLEER. CDR3 length: 16 residues. This clone was picked up a small number of times. Its cognate antigen is unknown. General observations from the study: When cDNA is sequenced, cells with high TCR expression could be over-represented. Shorter TCRB CDR3s, moderately but significantly so, were found in Type 1 diabetes patients in all four CD4+ subsets.

The source is a man in his thirties or forties with type 1 diabetes. The sequenced material came from naive CD4+ T cells from blood. The rearrangement joins TRBV4-3 to TRBJ1-3; D unresolved. The DNA of the CDR3 is TGCGCCAGCAGCCAAGATGAAGTCCTCCCTGGAAACACCATATATTTT. Translation: CASSQDEVLPGNTIYF.